The 22 T cell receptor beta chains below come from one sample, sequenced in a study of T cells in Graves' hyperthyroidism and ophthalmopathy. The TCR beta CDR3 regions underwent amplification using RNA transcripts as the source. A first-round RT-PCR of the TCR CDR3 used the HTBI primer set. A single record per CDR3 protein comes from TCRdb applying MiXCR to the multiplex PCR reads. The table lists some 92,000 distinct CDR3 sequences, around 42% of them singletons. The material sequenced was peripheral blood or thyroid tissue (not recorded which). The receptors come from a woman aged 25 to 39 with Graves' hyperthyroidism.

This clonotype was counted many times. Here the CDR3 reads CAIRERLNTEAFF. The CDR3 nucleotides are TGTGCCATCAGAGAGAGGTTGAACACTGAAGCTTTCTTT. The rearrangement links TRBV10-3 to TRBJ1-1, with D unresolved. The germline V gene encodes CDR1 ENHRY and CDR2 SYGVKD. The germline V and J ends were trimmed by 6 bases and 0 bases, with 8 bases remaining between them. CDR3 size: 13 residues.

Remarks on this clonotype: Being one base from a much bigger clone, this may be a read error. The CDR3 spells CASSHRDRAPGELFF. DNA of the CDR3: TGCGCCAGCAGCCACCGGGACAGGGCTCCCGGGGAGCTGTTTTTT. The rearrangement uses TRBV7-3 and TRBJ2-2, with 9 bases fitting TRBD1. The CDR3 covers 15 residues. Germline V lookup: CDR1 SGHTA, CDR2 FQGTGA.

This clonotype appeared once. The CDR3 does not close with the conserved phenylalanine or tryptophan, likely indicating a read error. The gene calls are TRBV4-2 and TRBJ2-5, with 7 bases lining up with TRBD2. V gave up 3 bases and J gave up 4 bases; unmatched junction bases: 14. This CDR3 is 17 amino acids long. Germline V gene lookup returns CDR1 LGHNA and CDR2 YNFKEQ. CDR3: CASSHGGGTKAIETQYL. In DNA form, the CDR3 reads TGTGCCAGCAGCCATGGGGGAGGGACTAAGGCGATAGAGACCCAGTACCTC.

Turning to this clonotype: Since a much larger clone is just one base distant, this may be a read error. The genes are TRBV2 and TRBJ2-5, with D possibly TRBD2 on 6 matching bases. Germline CDR1 reads SNHLY; CDR2 reads FYNNEI. The CDR3 is 16 amino acids. CDR3 region: CASSALGSGPQEIQYF. The CDR3 DNA follows: TGTGCCAGCAGTGCTCTCGGTAGCGGCCCCCAAGAGATCCAGTACTTC.

This clonotype was counted between two and nine times. This chain's CDR3 is CASSPIWVGTMNTEAFF. CDR3 nucleotides: TGCGCCAGCAGCCCTATCTGGGTGGGTACTATGAACACTGAAGCTTTCTTT. J is TRBJ1-1 and V is TRBV4-1; D gene uncertain. Germline values: CDR1 MGHRA, CDR2 YSYEKL. CDR3 length equals 17 residues. The V gene lost 4 bases and the J gene lost 0 bases, with 18 bases spanning the gap.

In regard to this clonotype: A junction boundary mismatches the germline segment, possibly from a read error. The chain combines TRBV29-1 with TRBJ2-7, with 8 bases aligning to TRBD1. Looked up from germline, CDR1 is SQVTM and CDR2 is ANQGSEA. This CDR3 has 15 residues. The CDR3 nucleotides read TGCAGCGTTGACTTGGGACAGGTCATCCCCTACGATCAGTACTTC. Its protein product is CSVDLGQVIPYDQYF.

This clonotype was recorded many times. The V call is TRBV20-1, the J call TRBJ2-7, with D uncertain. V was clipped by 1 base and J by 7 bases, with 20 bases between them. The CDR3 totals 15 residues. Germline CDR1 reads DFQATT; CDR2 reads SNEGSKA (reference sequence). The CDR3 sequence: CSARAVTDPVIEQYF. Here the CDR3 DNA reads TGCAGTGCTAGAGCCGTAACGGACCCCGTAATAGAGCAGTACTTC.

This chain connects TRBV7-3 to TRBJ1-1; 9 nucleotides agree with TRBD1. There are 16 residues in the CDR3. Germline V CDR1 and CDR2: SGHTA, FQGTGA. V was clipped by 5 bases and J by 6 bases; unmatched bases: 13. CDR3 bases: TGTGCCAGCAGCCAAGAGAGAGGACAGGGGAGATCTGAAGCTTTCTTT. Translated: CASSQERGQGRSEAFF.

The J gene is TRBJ2-7, the V gene TRBV20-1; 9 bases are shared with TRBD2. The V gene end was trimmed by 7 bases and the J gene end by 3 bases; junction bases not matched to a gene: 13. The CDR3 runs 15 residues. Germline CDR1 is DFQATT and CDR2 is SNEGSKA (reference sequence). CDR3 in DNA: TGCAGTGTTACCGTTCCCGGGACTAGCAGCTACGAGCAGTACTTC. Protein product: CSVTVPGTSSYEQYF.

This clonotype was seen at least ten times. This rearrangement joins TRBV14 to TRBJ1-4; possible D gene TRBD1, 5 bases. CDR3 length: 16 residues. V gave up 0 bases and J gave up 7 bases, with 15 bases separating them. From germline, CDR1 is SGHDN and CDR2 FVKESK. CDR3 amino acids: CASSQDRGRVAEKLFF. The CDR3, as DNA: TGTGCCAGCAGCCAAGATCGGGGCAGGGTTGCTGAAAAACTGTTTTTT.

This clonotype was detected only a few times. Possible read error: a much larger clone is one base away. Here the CDR3 reads CSAKVRSTDAQYF. Written as DNA, the CDR3 is TGCAGTGCTAAAGTTCGGAGCACAGATGCGCAGTATTTT. The J gene is TRBJ2-3, the V gene TRBV20-1, with no clear D. The CDR3 consists of 13 residues. The germline V gene has CDR1 DFQATT and CDR2 SNEGSKA (reference sequence).

There are many counts of this clonotype. This chain connects TRBV30 to TRBJ2-6; possibly TRBD2 for D (6 bases). The CDR3 length is 14 residues. The germline V gene has CDR1 GTSNPN and CDR2 SVGIG (reference sequence). V was cut by 1 base and J by 2 bases, with 6 bases left in between. CDR3 protein: CAWSERAGANVLTF. CDR3 coding DNA: TGTGCCTGGAGTGAGCGGGCTGGGGCCAACGTCCTGACTTTC. The full variable domain, in which reference TRBV30 and TRBJ2-6 provide the parts outside the CDR3, is SQTIHQWPATLVQPVGSPLSLECTVEGTSNPNLYWYRQAAGRGLQLLFYSVGIGQISSEVPQNLSASRPQDRQFILSSKKLLLSDSGFYLCAWSERAGANVLTFGAGSRLTVL.

This clonotype was counted a few times. Here the CDR3 reads CASSLNRDGDYGYTF. CDR3 sequence (DNA): TGTGCCAGCAGTTTAAACAGGGATGGAGACTATGGCTACACCTTC. J is TRBJ1-2 and V is TRBV6-5, with a tentative D call TRBD1 (6 bases). CDR3 size: 15 residues. The V gene lost 4 bases and the J gene lost 3 bases, with 15 bases spanning the gap. Germline CDR1 and CDR2: MNHEY and SVGAGI.

As concerns this clonotype: The limits of the CDR3 on the DNA are not certain, so only TCRdb's listed CDR3 is given. The chain links TRBV20-1 to TRBJ2-2; whether TRBD2, the table's D call, matches the DNA was not checked. The CDR3 has 18 amino acids, counting both end residues. CDR1 is DFQATT, CDR2 SNEGSKA, per germline (reference sequence). The chain's CDR3 is CSAREPGLAGQYFGELFF.

The chain carries TRBV28 and TRBJ1-4, with D tentatively TRBD1 (5 bases). Germline V gives CDR1 MDHEN, CDR2 SYDVKM. The CDR3 is 13 amino acids. V shed 4 bases and J shed 5 bases, with 8 bases lying between them. Here the CDR3 reads CASSSGTNEKLFF. CDR3 coding DNA: TGTGCCAGCAGTTCCGGGACGAATGAAAAACTGTTTTTT.

This clonotype turned up a few times. The rearrangement links TRBV28 to TRBJ1-4; D is unclear. The V gene's germline CDR1 is MDHEN and CDR2 SYDVKM. Trimming stripped 3 bases from V and 4 bases from J, with 12 bases between. CDR3 length: 15 amino acids. Here the CDR3 DNA reads TGTGCCAGCAGTTTTAGCACGACTTTTAATGAAAAACTGTTTTTT. This translates into CASSFSTTFNEKLFF.

This clonotype came up many times. This chain links TRBV28 with TRBJ1-5; 7 positions match TRBD1. The V segment lost 5 bases and the J segment 6 bases; nucleotides outside the gene matches: 1. The CDR3 has 12 residues. Germline V gene sequence: CDR1 MDHEN, CDR2 SYDVKM. The CDR3 loop is CASSEGAQPQHF. The CDR3 region has the DNA TGTGCCAGCAGTGAGGGGGCTCAGCCCCAGCATTTT.

In this sample, this clonotype turned up many times. The chain couples TRBV7-9 to TRBJ2-2; 7 bases agree with TRBD1. Germline trimming cut 5 bases from V and 5 bases from J; bases unmatched to any gene: 5. This CDR3 region has 14 residues. Germline CDR1 reads SEHNR; CDR2 reads FQNEAQ (reference sequence). The CDR3 DNA sequence: TGTGCCAGCAGCAGACAGGGAGAGACCGGGGAGCTGTTTTTT. Amino acid sequence: CASSRQGETGELFF. Supplemented by reference TRBV7-9 and TRBJ2-2, the full variable domain reads DTGVSQNPRHKITKRGQNVTFRCDPISEHNRLYWYRQTLGQGPEFLTYFQNEAQLEKSRLLSDRFSAERPKGSFSTLEIQRTEQGDSAMYLCASSRQGETGELFFGEGSRLTVL.

This clonotype came up many times. The chain carries TRBV9 and TRBJ1-6; D is ambiguous. Trimming pared 3 bases from V and 6 bases from J, leaving 4 bases between. Germline-derived CDR1 and CDR2 are SGDLS and YYNGEE. This CDR3 has 12 amino acids. The CDR3 spells CASSAINSPLHF. In nucleotides, the CDR3 is TGTGCCAGCAGCGCGATTAATTCACCCCTCCACTTT.

The sample holds a few counts of this clonotype. The chain carries TRBV7-9 and TRBJ2-3, with TRBD2 as a possible D gene (6 bases). The CDR3 runs 13 residues. Germline lookup yields CDR1 SEHNR and CDR2 FQNEAQ (reference sequence). V lost 4 bases and J lost 4, with 9 bases in between. The CDR3 reads CASSSRGSDTQYF. For the CDR3, the DNA is TGTGCCAGCAGCTCTCGGGGGTCAGATACGCAGTATTTT.

The chain has TRBV12-3 or TRBV12-4 and TRBJ2-7, with 12 bases identical to TRBD2. With 6 bases clipped from V and 6 bases from J, the junction kept 12 bases outside the gene matches. The CDR3 is 16 amino acids. CDR3 bases: TGTGCCAGCAGCCAGACTAGCGGGAGTTCCGTAGGCGAGCAGTACTTC. This sequence encodes CASSQTSGSSVGEQYF.

This chain uses TRBV2 with TRBJ1-1; weak D call: TRBD1 (5 bases). The CDR3 length is 15 residues. CDR1 is SNHLY, CDR2 FYNNEI, per germline. V was cut by 1 base and J by 2 bases, with 11 bases left in between. Here the CDR3 reads CASSEGGGANTEAFF. The CDR3 DNA follows: TGTGCCAGCAGTGAAGGAGGCGGGGCTAACACTGAAGCTTTCTTT.